Following are 25 T cell receptor beta chains from one sample sequenced in a study of blood T cells in healthy people across ages (dated by TCRdb to between 2015 and 2017). Library preparation used 5' RACE. The instrument given in TCRdb is Illumina HiSeq 2500. A second about 6 to 11 cycle PCR used a sample-barcoded 5' primer and a J-beta primer mix. TCRdb cleaned the public reads at Q25 with fastp, built clones with MiXCR and kept in-frame beta chains. Each record represents a unique CDR3 protein, reported with the most common genes and DNA among its rows. Across this sample there are approximately 400,000 distinct CDR3 sequences, with 50% to 60% seen only once. The ten most abundant clones make up about 54% of the sample. Sample: blood. These receptors were collected from a man aged 60-69 years in good health.

The V gene is TRBV20-1, the J gene TRBJ2-5; weak D call: TRBD1 (7 bases). The V gene lost 1 base and the J gene lost 4 bases, with 16 bases spanning the gap. From germline, CDR1 is DFQATT and CDR2 SNEGSKA (reference sequence). This CDR3 is 15 amino acids long. CDR3 DNA: TGCAGTGCTAGAGTCGGGGCAGGGGGAGGAGAGACCCAGTACTTC. This translates into CSARVGAGGGETQYF.

The chain is built from TRBV20-1 and TRBJ2-1; 15 nucleotides match TRBD2. Germline trimming cut 6 bases from V and 7 bases from J; bases unmatched to any gene: 4. This CDR3 comprises 14 residues. Per germline, CDR1 DFQATT and CDR2 SNEGSKA (reference sequence). The CDR3 DNA follows: TGCAGTGCGCGGACTAGCGGGGGGGTAAATGAGCAGTTCTTC. Residues: CSARTSGGVNEQFF.

The chain combines TRBV20-1 with TRBJ2-3; TRBD2 matches at 12 bases. J lost 1 base, V lost 5 bases, and 1 base had no gene match. From germline, CDR1 is DFQATT and CDR2 SNEGSKA (reference sequence). The length of the CDR3 is 14 residues. The CDR3 region is CSAWTSGGTDTQYF. As DNA, the CDR3 is TGCAGTGCTTGGACTAGCGGGGGCACAGATACGCAGTATTTT.

About this clonotype itself: One end of the junction is discordant with germline, which a read error may explain. The V gene is TRBV29-1, the J gene TRBJ2-1; 13 positions agree with TRBD2. Germline V gives CDR1 SQVTM, CDR2 ANQGSEA. The CDR3 contains 17 residues. The CDR3 DNA sequence: TGCAGCGTCTCCGGGACTAGCGGGATCAGGGTATACAATGAGCGGTTCTTC. Its protein product is CSVSGTSGIRVYNERFF.

V usage is TRBV5-4 and J usage is TRBJ2-3; 7 nucleotides agree with TRBD1. V trimming: 6 bases; J trimming: 2 bases; junction bases outside the gene matches: 9. Germline V lookup: CDR1 SGHNT, CDR2 YYREEE (reference sequence). The CDR3 is 15 residues long. The CDR3 DNA sequence: TGTGCCAGCACCCGAGGGGACAGATTCACAGATACGCAGTATTTT. It translates to CASTRGDRFTDTQYF.

The chain joins TRBV7-2 to TRBJ2-3, with 10 bases identical to TRBD2. The trim removed 8 bases at V and 9 bases at J, leaving 5 bases unmatched. Germline-derived CDR1 and CDR2 are SGHTA and FQGNSA. CDR3 length: 12 amino acids. CDR3 amino acids: CASGTSGTTQYF. Here the CDR3 DNA reads TGTGCCAGCGGAACTAGCGGGACAACGCAGTATTTT.

The chain links TRBV9 to TRBJ2-5; D ambiguous. V lost 0 bases, J lost 5 bases, and 11 bases lay in between. CDR1 SGDLS and CDR2 YYNGEE come from the germline V gene. This CDR3 is built from 14 residues. The chain's CDR3 is CASSVVPSSETQYF. The CDR3 nucleotides are TGTGCCAGCAGCGTAGTTCCAAGCTCGGAGACCCAGTACTTC. The variable domain in full, with the rest retrieved from reference TRBV9 and TRBJ2-5, is DSGVTQTPKHLITATGQRVTLRCSPRSGDLSVYWYQQSLDQGLQFLIQYYNGEERAKGNILERFSAQQFPDLHSELNLSSLELGDSALYFCASSVVPSSETQYFGPGTRLLVL.

This clonotype turned up a few times. This chain joins TRBV6-1 and TRBJ1-2; 10 nucleotides match TRBD1. The CDR3 has 17 residues. The trim removed 9 bases at V and 7 bases at J, leaving 20 bases unmatched. Germline values: CDR1 MNHNS, CDR2 SASEGT. The CDR3 here is CASHRVATGTGAGGYTF. In DNA form, the CDR3 reads TGTGCCAGTCATCGGGTGGCTACCGGGACAGGGGCAGGTGGCTACACCTTC.

V usage is TRBV6-1 and J usage is TRBJ1-2, with D possibly matching TRBD1 (5 bases). Germline assignment: CDR1 MNHNS and CDR2 SASEGT. CDR3 length: 14 amino acids. Trimming took 0 bases from V and 6 from J, leaving 11 bases between them. CDR3 sequence (DNA): TGTGCCAGCAGTGAAGCCCCAGGGTCCCATGGCTACACCTTC. This encodes CASSEAPGSHGYTF.

The gene calls are TRBV9 and TRBJ2-5; TRBD1 agrees at 9 bases. Germline V CDR1 and CDR2: SGDLS, YYNGEE. Trimming cost V 7 bases and J 7 bases; bases outside gene matches: 8. This CDR3 contains 13 residues. The CDR3 bases are TGTGCCAGCGGGGGAGGGACAGGGAGGACCCAGTACTTC. Protein: CASGGGTGRTQYF.

This chain uses TRBV3-1 with TRBJ1-4; D is unclear. This CDR3 is built from 15 residues. With 4 bases removed from V and 3 bases from J, the gap between germline ends came to 12 bases. CDR1 and CDR2 from the germline V gene are LGHDT and YNNKEL (reference sequence). The CDR3 loop is CASSPRPPSNEKLFF. The CDR3 nucleotides are TGTGCCAGCAGCCCCAGACCACCGTCTAATGAAAAACTGTTTTTT.

This clonotype was counted between two and nine times. This chain joins TRBV5-1 and TRBJ1-6; the D is unclear. The length of the CDR3 is 16 residues. V lost 1 base and J 7 bases, leaving 15 bases between the germline ends. Germline values: CDR1 SGHRS, CDR2 YFSETQ. The DNA of the CDR3 is TGCGCCAGCAGCTTGTGGACCGGATTGATGAATTCACCCCTCCACTTT. This gives the protein CASSLWTGLMNSPLHF.

The rearrangement links TRBV5-5 to TRBJ2-7; no definite D call. From germline, CDR1 is SGHKS and CDR2 YYEKEE (reference sequence). The CDR3 contains 16 residues. The V end was cut by 0 bases, the J end by 4 bases, with 17 bases between. The CDR3 loop is CASSLGPGVGNYEQYF. The CDR3, as DNA: TGTGCCAGCAGCTTGGGCCCAGGAGTGGGTAATTACGAGCAGTACTTC.

The gene calls are TRBV7-8 and TRBJ2-1, with D maybe TRBD1 (6 bases). The CDR3 sequence is 15 residues long. Looked up from germline, CDR1 is SGHVS and CDR2 is FQNEAQ. Trimming removed 5 bases from V and 11 bases from J, with 22 bases in between. The CDR3 DNA reads as TGTGCCAGCAGCCCAGGAAGGCAGGGGACCTGCCAGCAGTTCTTC. Its protein is CASSPGRQGTCQQFF. The entire variable domain, with the rest obtained from reference TRBV7-8 and TRBJ2-1, is as follows: GAGVSQSPRYKVAKRGQDVALRCDPISGHVSLFWYQQALGQGPEFLTYFQNEAQLDKSGLPSDRFFAERPEGSVSTLKIQRTQQEDSAVYLCASSPGRQGTCQQFFGPGTRLTVL.

As concerns this clonotype: One end of the junction varies from germline; a read error may be responsible. The genes are TRBV11-2 and TRBJ2-2; perhaps TRBD2 as D (6 bases). CDR3 size: 14 residues. The V gene's germline CDR1 is SGHAT and CDR2 FQNNGV. The CDR3 DNA sequence: TGTGCCAGCAGCTCAGACGGTAACACCGGGGGGCTGTTTTTT. Translation gives CASSSDGNTGGLFF.

The chain carries TRBV18 and TRBJ2-7, with TRBD2 identical over 8 bases. The CDR3 runs to 14 residues. Germline V lookup: CDR1 KGHSH, CDR2 LQKENI. V lost 2 bases to trimming and J lost 3 bases; unmatched junction nucleotides: 3. The CDR3 loop is CASSPGTRVYEQYF. The CDR3 coding sequence is TGTGCCAGCTCACCAGGGACTAGAGTCTACGAGCAGTACTTC.

This rearrangement joins TRBV7-6 to TRBJ2-7, with TRBD2 matching over 7 bases. The tail of the sequence fits TRBJ2-5 better, so the J call may be wrong. The CDR3 has 15 residues. From germline, CDR1 is SGHVS and CDR2 FNYEAQ. CDR3: CASHSSRGLQETQYF. CDR3 nucleotide sequence: TGTGCCAGCCACAGCTCACGGGGACTACAAGAGACCCAGTACTTC.

J is TRBJ2-5 and V is TRBV11-3; D is perhaps TRBD1 or TRBD2 (6 bases each). V dropped 3 bases and J dropped 4 bases, with 9 bases sitting between them. The germline V gene has CDR1 SGHNT and CDR2 YENEEA. This CDR3 is 13 amino acids long. CDR3 residues: CASSFGGSETQYF. CDR3 coding DNA: TGTGCCAGCAGCTTCGGGGGCTCAGAGACCCAGTACTTC.

This clonotype was counted a few times. V usage is TRBV3-1 and J usage is TRBJ2-3; 7 nucleotides match TRBD2. This CDR3 comprises 15 residues. J lost 2 bases, V lost 4 bases, and 6 bases had no gene match. The V gene's germline CDR1 is LGHDT and CDR2 YNNKEL (reference sequence). CDR3 amino acids: CASSPMGGDTDTQYF. DNA of the CDR3: TGTGCCAGCAGCCCTATGGGGGGGGACACAGATACGCAGTATTTT.

The chain has TRBV7-3 and TRBJ2-1; 8 nucleotides align to TRBD2. Germline V lookup: CDR1 SGHTA, CDR2 FQGTGA. The CDR3 length is 13 residues. V shed 3 bases and J 10 bases; nucleotides not matched to a gene: 5. The CDR3 reads CASSFGGGREQFF. CDR3 sequence (DNA): TGTGCCAGCAGCTTCGGGGGGGGCCGCGAGCAGTTCTTC. The full variable domain, with the rest looked up from reference TRBV7-3 and TRBJ2-1, is GAGVSQTPSNKVTEKGKYVELRCDPISGHTALYWYRQSLGQGPEFLIYFQGTGAADDSGLPNDRFFAVRPEGSVSTLKIQRTERGDSAVYLCASSFGGGREQFFGPGTRLTVL.

Here the CDR3 DNA reads TGTGCCAGCACCGAGGACAGGGGGCCGTATGGCTACACCTTC. This codes for CASTEDRGPYGYTF. The chain recombines TRBV7-2 with TRBJ1-2; 11 bases map to TRBD1. The CDR3 is 14 residues long. Trimming took 7 bases from V and 5 from J; bases not matched to a gene: 6. The germline CDR1 and CDR2 sequences are SGHTA and FQGNSA.

The rearrangement links TRBV6-4 to TRBJ2-3, with D maybe TRBD2 (6 bases). Trimming took 2 bases from V and 7 from J, leaving 13 bases between them. The length of the CDR3 is 14 residues. Germline lookup yields CDR1 MRHNA and CDR2 SNTAGT. The CDR3 DNA is TGTGCCAGCAGTGACATGGAGGGAACTCATACGCAGTATTTT. Encoded protein: CASSDMEGTHTQYF.

The chain joins TRBV6-5 to TRBJ2-7; 7 bases align to TRBD1. CDR1 is MNHEY, CDR2 SVGAGI, per germline. Trimming at V came to 2 bases and at J to 4 bases, leaving 2 bases not matched to a gene. There are 13 residues in the CDR3. CDR3 in amino acids: CASSYPTGYEQYF. CDR3 coding DNA: TGTGCCAGCAGTTACCCGACAGGGTACGAGCAGTACTTC.

The J gene is TRBJ1-5, the V gene TRBV24-1; tentatively, D is TRBD1 (5 bases). CDR3 size: 16 residues. Between the trimmed V and J ends, which lost 2 bases and 5 bases, there was a span of 15 bases. Germline V gene lookup returns CDR1 KGHDR and CDR2 SFDVKD. CDR3 sequence reads: CATSDSRGPRYQPQHF. CDR3 DNA sequence: TGTGCCACCAGTGATTCCCGGGGACCGAGGTATCAGCCCCAGCATTTT.

The V gene is TRBV20-1, the J gene TRBJ2-1, with 11 bases fitting TRBD2. The length of the CDR3 is 15 residues. The germline V gene encodes CDR1 DFQATT and CDR2 SNEGSKA (reference sequence). Germline trimming cut 2 bases from V and 10 bases from J; bases unmatched to any gene: 10. The DNA of the CDR3 is TGCAGTGCTAGACTAGCGGGAGGCCCGAGTGAGGAGCAGTTCTTC. Residues: CSARLAGGPSEEQFF.